This T cell receptor (beta chain) was observed in a study of control samples from healthy donors and cancer patients. Clones were read by immunoSEQ multiplex PCR, and TCRdb kept only the in-frame ones, dropping some. The table lists 100,000 to 120,000 clones, roughly four fifths of them singletons, with roughly 13% in the top ten. The sample consisted of blood. The TCR was taken from a woman in her fifties or sixties in good health.

In DNA form, the CDR3 reads TGTGCCAGCAGTCCCGGACTGCCCGGGGGGACCCAGTACTTC. Its protein is CASSPGLPGGTQYF. V and J are TRBV5-8 and TRBJ2-5; tentative D call: TRBD2 (6 bases). Trimming left V 5 bases short and J 7 bases short, with 18 bases between. Germline V lookup: CDR1 SGHTS, CDR2 YDEGEE. The CDR3 contains 14 residues.